This TCR beta chain emerged from a study of blood T cell repertoires in COVID-19. As for the study in general: The analysed material was cDNA or gDNA that came from T cells, B-cell-depleted T cells, or PBMCs.

The CDR3 has 14 amino acids. The V gene lost 1 base and the J gene lost 2 bases, with 8 bases spanning the gap. CDR1 and CDR2 from the germline V gene are MGHDK and SYGVNS. Sequencing used immunoSEQ multiplex PCR; TCRdb keeps in-frame clones, though not all of them. The table shows approximately 150,000 clones, with around four fifths occurring only once. This chain joins TRBV25-1 and TRBJ1-2, with unresolved D. This receptor was identified in a woman aged 45 to 65 who had recovered from COVID-19. The sample consisted of PBMCs or T cells enriched from blood (not recorded which). CDR3 coding DNA: TGTGCCAGCAGTGAATTAGGAGGGAACTATGGCTACACCTTC. Its translation: CASSELGGNYGYTF.